This TCR beta chain is drawn from a study of blood T cell repertoires in COVID-19 (dated by TCRdb to between 2020 and 2021). Regarding the complete study: Samples from collaborators originated in the United States, Italy and Spain and spanned both the acute and convalescent phases of COVID-19. The repertoires were released in a freely available public database meant as a resource for research on the immune response to SARS-CoV-2. The samples were drawn from the first 160 participants of the ongoing ImmuneRACE study and from more than 1,000 subjects provided by 6 global collaborators. Where available, HLA class I and class II types were obtained from metadata supplied by the sample provider rather than from assay-based typing. The dataset comprised deeply sampled blood TCRbeta repertoires from subjects exposed to, actively infected with, or recovered from COVID-19. A de-identified subject ID, COVID-19 status, age in years and sex were almost always included in the sample metadata. The prospective study material was composed of cDNA or gDNA derived from T cells, B-cell-depleted T cells, or PBMCs. The study at large found these results: Clinical and demographic metadata were provided uncurated, with the amount varying by source and participant.

Note on this clone: Which antigen it targets is not known. No base-level quality is on record; no much larger clone is a single base apart.

The cysteine opens and the phenylalanine closes a CDR3 of 12 amino acids. Only CDR3 DNA is held: 36 bases, read in frame from base 1. From the germline V gene (reference sequence), CDR1 is MNHEY and CDR2 is SMNVEV. Trimming removed 6 bases from V and 2 bases from J, leaving 8 bases between the germline ends. TCRbeta CDR3 regions were amplified from genomic DNA by means of the immunoSEQ Assay, a bias-controlled multiplex PCR. On the study's bioinformatics: Nucleated cell counts per sample were estimated from amplification of reference gene primers within the assay. To quantify the absolute abundance of each unique TCRbeta CDR3 rearrangement, sequence reads were collapsed and filtered. For each sample, productive Simpson clonality was calculated by taking the square root of Simpson's diversity index across productive rearrangements. The clones in this table, taken by TCRdb from immuneACCESS, are in-frame only. Not every clone is retained; where verified, under half of the shortfall comes from an unresolved V gene, and the cause of the rest is unknown. The V and J calls and the clone size are those of that table, but D and trimming were determined from the DNA. The sample table contains around 370,000 clones; only one count was recorded for more than 70% of them. The ten largest clonotypes hold approximately 1.2% of the sample.

Participants in the prospective study were aged roughly 18 to 95 years, lived in about two dozen United States geographic areas, and enrolled through a virtual design. To assign participants to cohorts, the prospective study relied on clinical history that participants themselves reported in a screening survey and a study questionnaire. For ImmuneRACE Cohort 3, a participant was defined as recovered based on two consecutive negative NP/OP PCR tests, clearance by a healthcare professional, or resolution of symptoms. In the prospective study, whole blood, serum and a nasopharyngeal or oropharyngeal swab were collected from each participant by mobile phlebotomists. Over a 2-month period, participants in the prospective study had the option of providing additional blood draws and questionnaires. Blood samples from the prospective study were shipped frozen or at room temperature prior to DNA extraction.

This chain joins TRBV27 to TRBJ2-7, with no reliable assignment of the D segment. The receptor comes from a woman aged 18-29 years who had recovered from COVID-19. Sequenced input: PBMCs or T cells enriched from blood (not recorded which). The CDR3 region reads CASRRGPYEQYF. The nucleotide sequence is TGTGCCAGCAGGCGAGGCCCCTACGAGCAGTACTTC.